The clone carrying this T cell receptor beta chain has just a few counts. These data are taken from a study of OX40 agonist ivuxolimab in advanced cancers. Clones were sequenced by immunoSEQ multiplex PCR, and TCRdb holds only the in-frame ones, with some missing. The profile shows about 13,000 clones, 67% of them singletons. The CDR3 is 18 residues long. V lost 5 bases and J lost 1, with 23 bases in between. Germline V gene sequence: CDR1 SGHTA, CDR2 FQGTGA. This receptor was taken from an adult with an advanced solid tumor such as melanoma, head and neck, liver or kidney cancer. The chain has TRBV7-3 and TRBJ1-1, with D uncertain. The specimen was CD4+ or CD8+ T cells sorted from blood, collected in a trial of the OX40 agonist ivuxolimab. The DNA for the CDR3 is TGTGCCAGCAGCCAAGTCTTAAATAGGTGGGCTGAGAACACTGAAGCTTTCTTT. This translates into CASSQVLNRWAENTEAFF.